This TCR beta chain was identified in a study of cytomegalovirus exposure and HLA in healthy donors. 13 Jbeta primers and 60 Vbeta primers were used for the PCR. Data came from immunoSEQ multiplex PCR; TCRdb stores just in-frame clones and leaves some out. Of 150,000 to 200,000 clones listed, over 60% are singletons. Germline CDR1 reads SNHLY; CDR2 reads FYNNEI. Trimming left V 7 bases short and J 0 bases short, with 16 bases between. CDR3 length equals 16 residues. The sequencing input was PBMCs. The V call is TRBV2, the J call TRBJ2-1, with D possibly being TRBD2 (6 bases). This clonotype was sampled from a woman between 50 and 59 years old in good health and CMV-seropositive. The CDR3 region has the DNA TGTGCCAGCACACGACTAGAGTTGAGCTCCTACAATGAGCAGTTCTTC. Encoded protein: CASTRLELSSYNEQFF.